These 5 T cell receptor beta chains originate from one sample sequenced in a study of shared clonotypes between healthy human individuals (dated by TCRdb to 2020 to 2022). CD8 naive samples were CD45RO-negative cells positively selected for CCR7, giving a CD45RA+CCR7+ population that excluded TemRA cells. Receptor amplification or capture employed the immunoSEQ multiplex PCR assay. This is the immuneACCESS table as TCRdb keeps it, with only in-frame sequences that have V and J called. A part of the clones is gone; compared with another copy, unresolved V genes explain less than half, and the rest is unexplained. Across this sample there are more than 2 million clones, with approximately 94% seen only once. Of the sample, 0.9% to 1.3% falls within the top ten clones. The source material was naive CD8+ T cells sorted from blood. The cell subset or site label for this specimen denotes: CD45RA+CCR7+. The receptor source for this set is a man younger than 35 in good health.

This clone was detected only a few times. The rearrangement links TRBV7-9 to TRBJ1-2; TRBD1 agrees at 9 bases. In germline, CDR1 is SEHNR, CDR2 FQNEAQ (reference sequence). The CDR3 contains 14 residues. Losses at the gene ends were 6 bases for V and 6 bases for J; bases not matched to a gene: 8. This CDR3 is CASSSTGTGNGYTF. For the CDR3, the DNA is TGTGCCAGCAGTTCCACCGGGACAGGGAATGGCTACACCTTC.

The chain joins TRBV4-1 to TRBJ1-5, with D unclear. This CDR3 region has 13 residues. CDR1 is MGHRA, CDR2 YSYEKL, per germline. Trimming pared 4 bases from V and 5 bases from J, leaving 9 bases between. The chain's CDR3 is CASSLGIYQPQHF. As DNA, the CDR3 is TGCGCCAGCAGCCTAGGGATCTATCAGCCCCAGCATTTT.

The chain recombines TRBV6-5 with TRBJ1-1; tentative D call: TRBD1 (6 bases). V lost 6 bases and J lost 5, with 16 bases in between. Germline CDR1 reads MNHEY; CDR2 reads SVGAGI. The CDR3 is 14 residues long. As DNA, the CDR3 is TGTGCCAGCAGGGTATCGGGGGGGCTGACTGAAGCTTTCTTT. This translates into CASRVSGGLTEAFF.

The rearrangement joins TRBV11-2 to TRBJ2-6, with D unclear. The CDR3 consists of 15 residues. V was pared by 1 base and J by 1 base, with 5 bases between. Germline CDR1 is SGHAT and CDR2 is FQNNGV. CDR3 region: CASSLVSSGANVLTF. Written as DNA, the CDR3 is TGTGCCAGCAGCTTAGTTTCATCTGGGGCCAACGTCCTGACTTTC.

The rearrangement links TRBV30 to TRBJ1-1; no clear D. This CDR3 is 10 amino acids long. Germline V gene sequence: CDR1 GTSNPN, CDR2 SVGIG (reference sequence). V gave up 8 bases and J gave up 8 bases, with 12 bases separating them. The CDR3, as DNA: TGTGCCAGCTCCACAGTGGAAGCTTTCTTT. Translated: CASSTVEAFF.